This T cell receptor beta chain is drawn from a study of tumor-infiltrating lymphocytes in primary liver carcinoma. About the research overall: Sample yields of productive TCRbeta reads, ranging from roughly 3.65 to 7.5 million, were similar across tissue types.

The study co-extracted DNA and RNA from 20-30 mg of unsorted bulk tissue. Every patient had chronic HBV infection and was treatment-naive. Priming with a constant-region primer yielded TCR beta cDNA from approximately 500 ng total RNA. ARM-PCR, slightly modified, supplied the TCR beta libraries through three nested multiplex PCR rounds. TRBV1-TRBV30 forward primers paired with a C-beta reverse primer drove the first two PCR rounds, roughly 10 cycles each. Each CDR3 protein gets one entry after TCRdb re-called the multiplex PCR reads with MiXCR. The sample shows tens of thousands of distinct CDR3 sequences, about 75% of them seen only once. As to this clonotype: What it binds is not known. At one of its ends the junction is not consistent with the germline gene, which may arise from a read error.

Germline V gene data show CDR1 as SGHAT and CDR2 as FQNNGV. This CDR3 region has 16 residues. Study-level findings and limits: Whereas tumor region pairs overlapped more, tumor-adjacent and tumor-blood pairs overlapped less.

The specimen was tumor-adjacent normal liver tissue. The chain joins TRBV11-2 to TRBJ2-7, with 11 nucleotides matching TRBD2. The sequence derives from a man between 35 and 55 years old with primary liver carcinoma and hepatitis B virus infection. CDR3 in DNA: TGTGTCAGCAGTTTAGATGGGCCTAGCGGGAGGTACGAGCAGTACTTC. As protein: CVSSLDGPSGRYEQYF.